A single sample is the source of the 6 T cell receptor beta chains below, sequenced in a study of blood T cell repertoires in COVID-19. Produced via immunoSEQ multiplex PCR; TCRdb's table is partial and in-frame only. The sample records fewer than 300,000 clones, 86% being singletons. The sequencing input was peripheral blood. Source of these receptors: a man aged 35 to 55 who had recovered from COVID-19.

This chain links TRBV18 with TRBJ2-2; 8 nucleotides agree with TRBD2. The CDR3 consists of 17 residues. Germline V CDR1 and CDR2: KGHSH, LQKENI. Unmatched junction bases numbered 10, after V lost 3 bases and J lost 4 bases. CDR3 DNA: TGTGCCAGCTCACCTCTTTCAAGTAGCGGGATCACCGGGGAGCTGTTTTTT. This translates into CASSPLSSSGITGELFF.

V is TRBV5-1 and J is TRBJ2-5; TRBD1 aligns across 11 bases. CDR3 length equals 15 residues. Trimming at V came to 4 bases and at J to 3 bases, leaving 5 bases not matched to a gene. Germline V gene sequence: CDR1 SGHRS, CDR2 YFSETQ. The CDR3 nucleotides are TGCGCCAGCAGCCCGGGGGACAGGGGGGAAGAGACCCAGTACTTC. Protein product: CASSPGDRGEETQYF.

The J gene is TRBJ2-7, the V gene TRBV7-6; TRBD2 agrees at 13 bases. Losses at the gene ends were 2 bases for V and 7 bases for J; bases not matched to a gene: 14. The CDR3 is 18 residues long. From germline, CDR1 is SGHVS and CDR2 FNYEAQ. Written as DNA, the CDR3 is TGTGCCAGCAGCTTAAGTCGCACTAGCGGGAGGGCCGGTTGGGAGCAGTACTTC. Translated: CASSLSRTSGRAGWEQYF.

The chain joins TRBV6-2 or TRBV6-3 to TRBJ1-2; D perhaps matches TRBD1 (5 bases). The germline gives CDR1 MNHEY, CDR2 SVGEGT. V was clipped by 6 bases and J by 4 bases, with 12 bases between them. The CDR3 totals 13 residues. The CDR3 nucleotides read TGTGCCAGCAGCATTGACAGCTTCTATGGCTACACCTTC. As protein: CASSIDSFYGYTF.

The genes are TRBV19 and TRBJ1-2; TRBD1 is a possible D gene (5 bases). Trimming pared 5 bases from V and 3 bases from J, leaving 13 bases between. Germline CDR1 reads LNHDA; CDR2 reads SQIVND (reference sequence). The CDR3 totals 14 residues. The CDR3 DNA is TGTGCCAGTAGTGGGACTTCTTATTACTATGGCTACACCTTC. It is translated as CASSGTSYYYGYTF.

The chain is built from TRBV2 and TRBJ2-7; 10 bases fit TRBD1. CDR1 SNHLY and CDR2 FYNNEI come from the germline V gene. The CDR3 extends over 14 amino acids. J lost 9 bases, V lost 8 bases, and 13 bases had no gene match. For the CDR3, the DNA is TGTGCCAGCGCTGACAGGGGGCGTTCGTCCGTGCAGTACTTC. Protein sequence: CASADRGRSSVQYF.